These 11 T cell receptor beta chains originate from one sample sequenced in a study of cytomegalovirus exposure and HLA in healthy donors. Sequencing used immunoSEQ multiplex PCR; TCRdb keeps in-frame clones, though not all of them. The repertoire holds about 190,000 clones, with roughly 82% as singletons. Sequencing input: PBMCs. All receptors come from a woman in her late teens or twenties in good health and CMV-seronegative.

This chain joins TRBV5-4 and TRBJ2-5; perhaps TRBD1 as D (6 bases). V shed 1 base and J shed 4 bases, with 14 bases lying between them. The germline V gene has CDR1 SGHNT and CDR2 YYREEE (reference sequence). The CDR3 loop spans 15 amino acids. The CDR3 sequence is CASSLNQGLGETQYF. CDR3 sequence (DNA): TGTGCCAGCAGCTTGAATCAGGGGCTAGGAGAGACCCAGTACTTC.

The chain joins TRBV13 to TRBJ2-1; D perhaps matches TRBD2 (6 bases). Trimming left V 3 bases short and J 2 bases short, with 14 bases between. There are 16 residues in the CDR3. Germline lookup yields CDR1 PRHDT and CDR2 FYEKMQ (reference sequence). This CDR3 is CASSFGLGLAYNEQFF. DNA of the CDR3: TGTGCCAGCAGCTTTGGTTTGGGACTTGCCTACAATGAGCAGTTCTTC.

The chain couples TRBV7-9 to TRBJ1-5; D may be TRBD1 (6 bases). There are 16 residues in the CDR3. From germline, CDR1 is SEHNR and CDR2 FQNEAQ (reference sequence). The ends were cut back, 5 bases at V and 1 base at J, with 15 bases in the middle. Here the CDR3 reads CASSPDGGQSNQPQHF. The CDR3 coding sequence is TGTGCCAGCAGCCCGGACGGCGGACAGAGCAATCAGCCCCAGCATTTT.

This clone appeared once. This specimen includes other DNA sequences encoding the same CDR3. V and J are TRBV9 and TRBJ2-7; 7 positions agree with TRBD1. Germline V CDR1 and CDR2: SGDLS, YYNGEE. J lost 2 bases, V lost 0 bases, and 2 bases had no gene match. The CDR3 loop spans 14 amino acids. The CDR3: CASSVGTGPYEQYF. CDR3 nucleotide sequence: TGTGCCAGCAGCGTAGGGACAGGACCCTACGAGCAGTACTTC.

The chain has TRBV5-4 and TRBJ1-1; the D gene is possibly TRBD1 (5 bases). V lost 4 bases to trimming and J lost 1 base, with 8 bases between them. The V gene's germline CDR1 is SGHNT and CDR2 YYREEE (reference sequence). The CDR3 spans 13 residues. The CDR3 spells CASSIGQNTEAFF. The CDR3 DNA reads TGTGCCAGCAGCATCGGACAGAACACTGAAGCTTTCTTT. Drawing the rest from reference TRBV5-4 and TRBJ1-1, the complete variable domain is ETGVTQSPTHLIKTRGQQVTLRCSSQSGHNTVSWYQQALGQGPQFIFQYYREEENGRGNFPPRFSGLQFPNYSSELNVNALELDDSALYLCASSIGQNTEAFFGQGTRLTVV.

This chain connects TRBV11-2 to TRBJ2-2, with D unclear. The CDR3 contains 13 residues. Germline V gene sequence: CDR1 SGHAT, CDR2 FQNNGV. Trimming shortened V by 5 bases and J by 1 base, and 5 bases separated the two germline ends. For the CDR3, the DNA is TGTGCCAGCAGCCCGGGGAACACCGGGGAGCTGTTTTTT. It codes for CASSPGNTGELFF.

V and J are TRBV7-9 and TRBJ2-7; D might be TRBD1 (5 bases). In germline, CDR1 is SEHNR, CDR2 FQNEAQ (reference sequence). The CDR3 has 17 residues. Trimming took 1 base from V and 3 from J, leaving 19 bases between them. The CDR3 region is CASSLVRSQGPSYEQYF. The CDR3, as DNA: TGTGCCAGCAGCTTAGTGAGATCGCAGGGCCCGAGCTACGAGCAGTACTTC.

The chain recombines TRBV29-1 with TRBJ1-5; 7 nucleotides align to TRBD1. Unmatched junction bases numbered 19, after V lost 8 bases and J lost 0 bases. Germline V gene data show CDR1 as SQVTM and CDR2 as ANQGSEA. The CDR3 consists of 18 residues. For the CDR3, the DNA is TGCAGCCCTAAGGAACCGGACAGGTCGCCCAATAGCAATCAGCCCCAGCATTTT. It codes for CSPKEPDRSPNSNQPQHF.

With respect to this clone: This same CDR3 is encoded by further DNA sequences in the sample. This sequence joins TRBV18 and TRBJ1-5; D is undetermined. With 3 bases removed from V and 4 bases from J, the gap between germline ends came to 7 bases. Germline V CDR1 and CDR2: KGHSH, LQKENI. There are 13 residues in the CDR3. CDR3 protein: CASSPGQNQPQHF. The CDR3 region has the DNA TGTGCCAGCTCACCGGGCCAGAATCAGCCCCAGCATTTT. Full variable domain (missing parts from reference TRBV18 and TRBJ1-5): NAGVMQNPRHLVRRRGQEARLRCSPMKGHSHVYWYRQLPEEGLKFMVYLQKENIIDESGMPKERFSAEFPKEGPSILRIQQVVRGDSAAYFCASSPGQNQPQHFGDGTRLSIL.

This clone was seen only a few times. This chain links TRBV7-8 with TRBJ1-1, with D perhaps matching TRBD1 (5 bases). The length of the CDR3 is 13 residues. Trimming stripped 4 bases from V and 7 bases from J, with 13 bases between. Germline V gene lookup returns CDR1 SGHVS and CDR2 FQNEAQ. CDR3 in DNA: TGTGCCAGCAGCTCGGACATCAGCATTGAAGCTTTCTTT. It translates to CASSSDISIEAFF.

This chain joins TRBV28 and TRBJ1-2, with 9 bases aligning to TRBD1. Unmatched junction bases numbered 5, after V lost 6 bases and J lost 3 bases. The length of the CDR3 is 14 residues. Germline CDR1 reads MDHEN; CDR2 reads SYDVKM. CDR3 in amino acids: CASRTGGLDYGYTF. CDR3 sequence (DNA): TGTGCCAGCAGAACAGGGGGCTTAGACTATGGCTACACCTTC.